Sequencing of this T cell receptor (beta chain) was carried out in a study of T cell responses to AZD1222 COVID-19 vaccine. General study points: Females made up more of the donors, who were largely white British, and clonal diversity may have come out too low.

V was shortened by 0 bases and J by 3 bases, with 5 bases between the two germline ends. CDR1 and CDR2 (germline): MNHEY, SVGEGT. This CDR3 contains 13 residues. Assay used: immunoSEQ multiplex PCR; TCRdb lists only in-frame clones, some missing. Among just over 80,000 clones, 90% were seen once, and the ten largest hold less than 7.5%. As to this clone: What it binds is unknown.

The source was peripheral blood, collected on day 0 of AZD1222 vaccination. This chain links TRBV6-2 or TRBV6-3 with TRBJ1-2; the D gene is possibly TRBD1 (5 bases). The sequence derives from an adult in good health. CDR3 in amino acids: CASSYSGDYGYTF. Here the CDR3 DNA reads TGTGCCAGCAGTTACTCAGGGGACTATGGCTACACCTTC.